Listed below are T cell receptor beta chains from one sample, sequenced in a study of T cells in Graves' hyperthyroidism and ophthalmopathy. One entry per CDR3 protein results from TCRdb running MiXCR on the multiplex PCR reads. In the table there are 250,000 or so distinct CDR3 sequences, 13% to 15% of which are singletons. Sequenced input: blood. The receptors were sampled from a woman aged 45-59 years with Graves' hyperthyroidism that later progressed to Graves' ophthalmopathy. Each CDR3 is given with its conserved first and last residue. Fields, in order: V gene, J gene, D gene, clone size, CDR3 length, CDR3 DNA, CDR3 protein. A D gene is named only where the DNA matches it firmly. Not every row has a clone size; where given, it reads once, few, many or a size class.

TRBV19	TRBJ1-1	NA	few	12	TGTGCCAGTAACGGCGCGTACACTGAAGCTTTCTTT	CASNGAYTEAFF
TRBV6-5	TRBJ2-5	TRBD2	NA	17	TGTGCCAGCAGTTACGGGACTAGCGGGAGAGGAGGGGAGACCCAGTACTTC	CASSYGTSGRGGETQYF
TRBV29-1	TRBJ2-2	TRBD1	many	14	TGCAGCGTTGACGAGGGGGCGGGCACCGGGGAGCTGTTTTTT	CSVDEGAGTGELFF
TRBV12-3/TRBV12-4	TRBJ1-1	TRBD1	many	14	TGTGCCAGCAGTTTGTGGACAGGGGAGACTGAAGCTTTCTTT	CASSLWTGETEAFF
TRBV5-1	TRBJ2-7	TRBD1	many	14	TGCGCCAGCCTACCGGGACAGGGGCGCGACGAGCAGTACTTC	CASLPGQGRDEQYF
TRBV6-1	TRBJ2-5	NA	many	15	TGTGCCAGCACCGTTAACAGGGCTGGGAGGGAGACCCAGTACTTC	CASTVNRAGRETQYF
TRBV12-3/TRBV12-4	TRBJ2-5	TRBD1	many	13	TGTGCCAGCAGTACAGGGGAAGTGGAGACCCAGTACTTC	CASSTGEVETQYF
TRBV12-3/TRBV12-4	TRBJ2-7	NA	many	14	TGTGCCAGCAGTTTAAGGTGGGCGGTCTACGAGCAGTACTTC	CASSLRWAVYEQYF
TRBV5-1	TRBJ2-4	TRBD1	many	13	TGCGCCAGCAGCTCAACAGGGGCAGACATTCAGTACTTC	CASSSTGADIQYF
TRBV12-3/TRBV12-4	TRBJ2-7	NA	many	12	TGTGCCAGCAGACAAGGGGGATACGAGCAGTACTTC	CASRQGGYEQYF
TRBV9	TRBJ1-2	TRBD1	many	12	TGTGCCAGTGGACAGGTCGACTATGGCTACACCTTC	CASGQVDYGYTF
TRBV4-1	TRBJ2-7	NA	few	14	TGCGCCAGCAGCCCGCCGAAGGCAGGCCCTAAGCAGTACTTC	CASSPPKAGPKQYF
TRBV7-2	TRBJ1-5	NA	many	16	TGTGCCAGCAGCCTGGGGTCCCAGACTAGCAATCAGCCCCAGCATTTT	CASSLGSQTSNQPQHF
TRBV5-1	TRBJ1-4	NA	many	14	TGCGCCAGCAGCCCGGGAGGGGCGGGTGAAAAACTGTTTTTT	CASSPGGAGEKLFF
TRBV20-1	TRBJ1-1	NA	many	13	TGCAGTGCTTCACAGGGAAGTAACACTGAAGCTTTCTTT	CSASQGSNTEAFF
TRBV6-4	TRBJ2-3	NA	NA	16	TGTGCCAGCAGTGAAGAACTAGAGTCACCCCCGGATACGCAGTATTTT	CASSEELESPPDTQYF
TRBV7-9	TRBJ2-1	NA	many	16	TGTGCCAGCGGCCGATTAACAGGAGAATCCTACAATGAGCAGTTCTTC	CASGRLTGESYNEQFF
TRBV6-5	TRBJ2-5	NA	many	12	TGTGCCAGCAGTTACAGGGGGGAGACCCAGTACTTC	CASSYRGETQYF
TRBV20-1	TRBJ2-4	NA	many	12	TGCAGTGCTCGGAGGGGGAATGACATTCAGTACTTC	CSARRGNDIQYF
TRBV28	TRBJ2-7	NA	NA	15	TGTGCCAGCACCCTATGGACAGCACTAGGCCACGAGCAGTACTTC	CASTLWTALGHEQYF
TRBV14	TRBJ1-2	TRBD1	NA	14	TGTGCCAGCAGCACTAGGGGACAGAAGAAAAGCTACACCTTC	CASSTRGQKKSYTF
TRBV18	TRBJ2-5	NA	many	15	TGTGCCAGCCGTTGGTCTCGGGGGGCCTCGGAGACCCAGTACTTC	CASRWSRGASETQYF
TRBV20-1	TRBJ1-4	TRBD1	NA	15	TGCAGTGCTAGAGCCCTCGGGACAGGGAATGAAAAACTGTTTTTT	CSARALGTGNEKLFF
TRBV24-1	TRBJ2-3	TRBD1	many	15	TGTGCCACCAGTGATAGACAGGGGGGCACAGATACGCAGTATTTT	CATSDRQGGTDTQYF
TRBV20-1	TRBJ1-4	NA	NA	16	TGCAGTGCCGTACGTGGAAGTATCCCAACTAATGAAAAACTGTTTTTT	CSAVRGSIPTNEKLFF
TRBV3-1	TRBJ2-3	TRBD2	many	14	TGTGCCAGCAGCCAGGGACTAGCGGGAGTTACGCAGTATTTT	CASSQGLAGVTQYF
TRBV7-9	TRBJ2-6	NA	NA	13	TGTGCCAGCAGCCCGCGGTGGACCAACGTCCTGACTTTC	CASSPRWTNVLTF
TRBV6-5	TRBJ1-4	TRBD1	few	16	TGTGCCAGCAGTTACTCGCCGGGACAGGGAACTGAAAAACTGTTTTTT	CASSYSPGQGTEKLFF
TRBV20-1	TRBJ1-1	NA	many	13	TGCAGTGCTAGAGACCAGTTGAACACTGAAGCTTTCTTT	CSARDQLNTEAFF
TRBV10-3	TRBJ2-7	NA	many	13	TGTGCCATCAGCAGTGGGCTTTCCTACGAGCAGTACTTC	CAISSGLSYEQYF
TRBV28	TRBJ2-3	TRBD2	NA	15	TGTGCCAGCAGGCGTCTAGCGGGGAGCACAGATACGCAGTATTTT	CASRRLAGSTDTQYF
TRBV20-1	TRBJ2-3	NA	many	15	TGCAGTGCTAGAGATTTTTCGGCGGCATCAGATACGCAGTATTTT	CSARDFSAASDTQYF
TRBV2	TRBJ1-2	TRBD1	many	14	TGTGCCAGCACTTTGACAGGGACTAACTATGGCTACACCTTC	CASTLTGTNYGYTF